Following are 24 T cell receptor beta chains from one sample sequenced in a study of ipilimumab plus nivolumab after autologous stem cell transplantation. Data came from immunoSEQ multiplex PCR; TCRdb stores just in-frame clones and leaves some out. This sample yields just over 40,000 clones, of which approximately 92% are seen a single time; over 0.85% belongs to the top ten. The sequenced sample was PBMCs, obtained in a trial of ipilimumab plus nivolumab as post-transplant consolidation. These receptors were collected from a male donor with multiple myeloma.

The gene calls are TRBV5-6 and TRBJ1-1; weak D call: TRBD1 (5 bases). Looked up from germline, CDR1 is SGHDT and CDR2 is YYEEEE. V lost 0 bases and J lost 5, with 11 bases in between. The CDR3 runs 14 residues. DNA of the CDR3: TGTGCCAGCAGCTTGGGCCCCGGGACGACTGAAGCTTTCTTT. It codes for CASSLGPGTTEAFF.

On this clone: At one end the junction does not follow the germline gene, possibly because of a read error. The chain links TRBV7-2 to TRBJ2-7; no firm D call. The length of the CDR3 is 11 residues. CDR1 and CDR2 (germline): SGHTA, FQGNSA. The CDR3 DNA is TGTGCCAGCAGCTATGGACCGCTCCCGGACTTC. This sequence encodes CASSYGPLPDF.

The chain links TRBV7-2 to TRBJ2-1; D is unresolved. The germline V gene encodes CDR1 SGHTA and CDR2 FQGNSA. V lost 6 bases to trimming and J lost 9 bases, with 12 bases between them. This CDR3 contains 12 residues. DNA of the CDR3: TGTGCCAGCAGTCACGATAGAGGTGAGCAGTTCTTC. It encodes CASSHDRGEQFF. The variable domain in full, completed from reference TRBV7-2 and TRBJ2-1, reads GAGVSQSPSNKVTEKGKDVELRCDPISGHTALYWYRQSLGQGLEFLIYFQGNSAPDKSGLPSDRFSAERTGGSVSTLTIQRTQQEDSAVYLCASSHDRGEQFFGPGTRLTVL.

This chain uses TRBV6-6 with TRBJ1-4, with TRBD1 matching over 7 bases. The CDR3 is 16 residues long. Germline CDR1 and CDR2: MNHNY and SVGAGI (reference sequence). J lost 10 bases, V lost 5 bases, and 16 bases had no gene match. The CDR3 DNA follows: TGTGCCAGCAGTGCTACTTCCACAGGGGCGGGGGGAAAACTGTTTTTT. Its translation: CASSATSTGAGGKLFF.

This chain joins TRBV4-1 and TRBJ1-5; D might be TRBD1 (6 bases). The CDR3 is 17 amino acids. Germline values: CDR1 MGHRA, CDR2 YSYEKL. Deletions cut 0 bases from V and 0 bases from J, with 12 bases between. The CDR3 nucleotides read TGCGCCAGCAGCCAAGAGTTACAGGGACTTAGCAATCAGCCCCAGCATTTT. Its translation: CASSQELQGLSNQPQHF.

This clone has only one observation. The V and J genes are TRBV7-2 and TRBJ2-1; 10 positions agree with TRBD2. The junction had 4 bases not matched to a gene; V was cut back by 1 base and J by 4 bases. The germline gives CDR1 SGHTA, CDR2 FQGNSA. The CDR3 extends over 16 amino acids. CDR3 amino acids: CASSLDPAGGYNEQFF. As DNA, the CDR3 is TGTGCCAGCAGCTTAGATCCAGCGGGAGGGTACAATGAGCAGTTCTTC.

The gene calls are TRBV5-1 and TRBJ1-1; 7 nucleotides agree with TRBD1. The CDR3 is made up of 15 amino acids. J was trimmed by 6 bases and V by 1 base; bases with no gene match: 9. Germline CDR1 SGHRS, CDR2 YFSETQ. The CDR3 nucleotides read TGCGCCAGCAGCTTGTCATTACAGGGGTCCCCTGAAGCTTTCTTT. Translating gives CASSLSLQGSPEAFF.

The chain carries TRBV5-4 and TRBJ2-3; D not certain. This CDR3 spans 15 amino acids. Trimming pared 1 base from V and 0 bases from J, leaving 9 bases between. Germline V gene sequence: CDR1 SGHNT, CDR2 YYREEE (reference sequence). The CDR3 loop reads CASSLFLTSTDTQYF. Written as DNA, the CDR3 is TGTGCCAGCAGCTTGTTCCTGACTAGCACAGATACGCAGTATTTT.

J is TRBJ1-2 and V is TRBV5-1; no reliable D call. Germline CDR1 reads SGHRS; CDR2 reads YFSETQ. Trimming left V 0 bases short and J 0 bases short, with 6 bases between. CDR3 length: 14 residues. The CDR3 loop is CASSLAPPNYGYTF. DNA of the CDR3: TGCGCCAGCAGCTTGGCCCCCCCTAACTATGGCTACACCTTC.

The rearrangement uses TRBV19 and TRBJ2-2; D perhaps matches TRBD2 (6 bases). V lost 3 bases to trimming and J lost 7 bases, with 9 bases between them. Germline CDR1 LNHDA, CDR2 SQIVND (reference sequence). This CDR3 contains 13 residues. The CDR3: CASSMAGIGELFF. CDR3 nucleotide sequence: TGTGCCAGTAGTATGGCGGGGATCGGGGAGCTGTTTTTT. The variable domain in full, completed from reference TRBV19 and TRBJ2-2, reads DGGITQSPKYLFRKEGQNVTLSCEQNLNHDAMYWYRQDPGQGLRLIYYSQIVNDFQKGDIAEGYSVSREKKESFPLTVTSAQKNPTAFYLCASSMAGIGELFFGEGSRLTVL.

The CDR3 sequence: CASSDWASGSVVNEQFF. The CDR3 nucleotides are TGCGCCAGCAGTGACTGGGCTAGCGGGAGTGTTGTCAATGAGCAGTTCTTC. This chain connects TRBV10-2 to TRBJ2-1; the match to TRBD2 covers 10 bases. The germline V gene encodes CDR1 WSHSY and CDR2 SAAADI. Trimming took 3 bases from V and 6 from J; bases not matched to a gene: 11. This CDR3 contains 17 residues.

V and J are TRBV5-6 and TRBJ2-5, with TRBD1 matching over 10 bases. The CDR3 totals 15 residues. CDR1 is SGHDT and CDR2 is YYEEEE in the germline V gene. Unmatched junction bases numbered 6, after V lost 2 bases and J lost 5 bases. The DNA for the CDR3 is TGTGCCAGCAGCTTTGGACAGGGGGGTCTGGAGACCCAGTACTTC. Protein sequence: CASSFGQGGLETQYF.

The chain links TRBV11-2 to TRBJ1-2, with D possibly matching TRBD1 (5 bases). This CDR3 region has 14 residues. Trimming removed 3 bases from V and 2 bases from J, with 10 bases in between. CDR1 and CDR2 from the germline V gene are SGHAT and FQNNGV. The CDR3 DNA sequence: TGTGCCAGCAGCTTTGCCCGGGACAACTATGGCTACACCTTC. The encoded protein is CASSFARDNYGYTF. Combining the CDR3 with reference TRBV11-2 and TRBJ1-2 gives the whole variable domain EAGVAQSPRYKIIEKRQSVAFWCNPISGHATLYWYQQILGQGPKLLIQFQNNGVVDDSQLPKDRFSAERLKGVDSTLKIQPAKLEDSAVYLCASSFARDNYGYTFGSGTRLTVV.

CDR3 bases: TGTGCCAGCAGTCATACTAGCGGGAGTGTCTACGAGCAGTACTTC. Translating gives CASSHTSGSVYEQYF. V and J are TRBV27 and TRBJ2-7; 11 bases line up with TRBD2. The CDR3 loop spans 15 amino acids. Germline loops: CDR1 MNHEY, CDR2 SMNVEV (reference sequence). Trimming removed 5 bases from V and 3 bases from J; junction bases left unmatched: 6.

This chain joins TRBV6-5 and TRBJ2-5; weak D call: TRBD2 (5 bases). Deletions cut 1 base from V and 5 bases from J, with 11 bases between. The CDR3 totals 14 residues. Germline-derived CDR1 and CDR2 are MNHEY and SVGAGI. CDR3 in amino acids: CASSYLPGVETQYF. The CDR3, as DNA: TGTGCCAGCAGTTACTTACCCGGGGTCGAGACCCAGTACTTC.

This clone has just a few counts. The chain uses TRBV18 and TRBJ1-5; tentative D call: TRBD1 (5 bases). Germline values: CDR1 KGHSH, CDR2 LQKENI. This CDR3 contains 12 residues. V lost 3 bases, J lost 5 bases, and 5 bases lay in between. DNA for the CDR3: TGTGCCAGCTCACCGACAGATCAGCCCCAGCATTTT. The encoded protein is CASSPTDQPQHF.

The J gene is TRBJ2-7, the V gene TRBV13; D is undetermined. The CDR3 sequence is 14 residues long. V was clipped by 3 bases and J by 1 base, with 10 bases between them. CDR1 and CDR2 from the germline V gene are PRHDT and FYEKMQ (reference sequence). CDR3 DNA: TGTGCCAGCAGCTTGTCTAGGTCATCCTACGAGCAGTACTTC. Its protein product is CASSLSRSSYEQYF.

This CDR3 reads CASSGASGAPYEQYF. CDR3 nucleotides: TGTGCCAGTAGTGGTGCCAGCGGGGCCCCCTACGAGCAGTACTTC. J is TRBJ2-7 and V is TRBV19; 7 bases are a match to TRBD2. Germline lookup yields CDR1 LNHDA and CDR2 SQIVND (reference sequence). This CDR3 spans 15 amino acids. V shed 5 bases and J 2 bases; nucleotides not matched to a gene: 9.

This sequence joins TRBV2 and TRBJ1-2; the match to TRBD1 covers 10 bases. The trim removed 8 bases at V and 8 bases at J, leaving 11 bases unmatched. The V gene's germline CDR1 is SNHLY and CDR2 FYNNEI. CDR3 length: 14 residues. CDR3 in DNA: TGTGCCAGCGACGGACAGGGGGTATCCCGGGGCTACACCTTC. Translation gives CASDGQGVSRGYTF.

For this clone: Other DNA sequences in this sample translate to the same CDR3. The CDR3 sequence: CASSLTVNTEAFF. The CDR3 coding sequence is TGTGCCAGCAGCTTAACGGTCAACACTGAAGCTTTCTTT. The chain joins TRBV11-2 to TRBJ1-1; D ambiguous. CDR1 is SGHAT, CDR2 FQNNGV, per germline. Trimming removed 2 bases from V and 2 bases from J, with 6 bases in between. The CDR3 extends over 13 amino acids.

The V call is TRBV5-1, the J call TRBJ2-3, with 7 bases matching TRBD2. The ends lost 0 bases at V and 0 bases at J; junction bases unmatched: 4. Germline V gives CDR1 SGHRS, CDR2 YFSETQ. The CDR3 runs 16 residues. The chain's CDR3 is CASSLDGGMSTDTQYF. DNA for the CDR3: TGCGCCAGCAGCTTGGACGGGGGGATGAGCACAGATACGCAGTATTTT.

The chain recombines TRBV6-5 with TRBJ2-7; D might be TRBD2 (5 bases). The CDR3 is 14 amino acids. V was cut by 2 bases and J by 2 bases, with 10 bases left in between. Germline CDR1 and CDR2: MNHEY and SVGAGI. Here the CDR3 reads CASSYRRVTYEQYF. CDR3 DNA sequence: TGTGCCAGCAGTTACCGGCGGGTTACCTACGAGCAGTACTTC.

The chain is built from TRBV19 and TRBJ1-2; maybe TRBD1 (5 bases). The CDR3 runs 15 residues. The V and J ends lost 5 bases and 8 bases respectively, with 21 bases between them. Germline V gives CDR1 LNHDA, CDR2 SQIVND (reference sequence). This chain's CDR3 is CASSAISDSVKGYTF. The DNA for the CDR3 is TGTGCCAGTAGTGCAATCTCCGACAGCGTAAAAGGCTACACCTTC.

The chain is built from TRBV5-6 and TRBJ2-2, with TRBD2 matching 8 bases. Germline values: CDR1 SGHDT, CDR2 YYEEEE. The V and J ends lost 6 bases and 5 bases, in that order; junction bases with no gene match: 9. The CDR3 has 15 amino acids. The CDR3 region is CASNPGGPRTGELFF. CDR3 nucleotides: TGTGCCAGCAACCCGGGGGGGCCGAGGACCGGGGAGCTGTTTTTT.